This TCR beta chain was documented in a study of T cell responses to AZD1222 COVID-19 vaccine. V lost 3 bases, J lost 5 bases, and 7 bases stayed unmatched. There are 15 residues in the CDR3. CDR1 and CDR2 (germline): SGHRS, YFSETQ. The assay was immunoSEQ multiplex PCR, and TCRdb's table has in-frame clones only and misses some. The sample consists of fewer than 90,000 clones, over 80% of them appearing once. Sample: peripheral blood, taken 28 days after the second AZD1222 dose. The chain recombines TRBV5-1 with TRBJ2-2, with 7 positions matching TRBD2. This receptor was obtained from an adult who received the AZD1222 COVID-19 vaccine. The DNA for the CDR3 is TGCGCCAGCAGCTCCTTAACTAGCGATACCGGGGAGCTGTTTTTT. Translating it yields CASSSLTSDTGELFF.